Shown below are 5 T cell receptor beta chains from a single sample sequenced in a study of identical twins. TCRdb processed the 5' RACE reads anew with MiXCR; each CDR3 protein has one entry. The profile shows more than 250,000 distinct CDR3 sequences, roughly 8.6% of them singletons. The same sample was also studied in work on yellow fever vaccine responses in identical twins.

Sequencing was carried out using memory (CD45RO+) T cells sorted from blood. These receptors all come from a woman between 18 and 30 years old in good health.

In this sample, this clonotype turned up a few times. The J gene is TRBJ2-3, the V gene TRBV20-1; tentative D call: TRBD2 (5 bases). This CDR3 spans 14 amino acids. V dropped 4 bases and J dropped 6 bases, with 17 bases sitting between them. The germline V gene has CDR1 DFQATT and CDR2 SNEGSKA (reference sequence). The CDR3 region is CSAKEGGPGDTQYF. The CDR3 bases are TGCAGTGCTAAAGAAGGCGGGCCTGGGGATACGCAGTATTTT.

This clonotype came up many times. The gene calls are TRBV6-5 and TRBJ1-2; D may be TRBD1 (6 bases). V lost 6 bases to trimming and J lost 4 bases, with 9 bases between them. This CDR3 has 12 amino acids. Per germline, CDR1 MNHEY and CDR2 SVGAGI. The CDR3 here is CASRQDSYGYTF. CDR3 DNA sequence: TGTGCCAGCAGACAGGACAGCTATGGCTACACCTTC.

This clonotype was observed many times. The chain employs TRBV20-1 and TRBJ2-7; D may be TRBD1 or TRBD2 (6 bases each). V was pared by 5 bases and J by 4 bases, with 18 bases between. Germline V gene sequence: CDR1 DFQATT, CDR2 SNEGSKA (reference sequence). This CDR3 has 14 residues. In nucleotides, the CDR3 is TGCAGTGCTTCCCGCGGGGACACCTTATACGAGCAGTACGTC. The encoded protein is CSASRGDTLYEQYV.

This clonotype was counted ten times or more. The rearrangement uses TRBV6-1 and TRBJ2-3; D may be TRBD1 (6 bases). Germline CDR1 MNHNS, CDR2 SASEGT. The CDR3 is 14 amino acids. V was shortened by 6 bases and J by 0 bases, with 10 bases between the two germline ends. CDR3 bases: TGTGCCAGCAGGGGGACATATAGCACAGATACGCAGTATTTT. As protein: CASRGTYSTDTQYF.

This clonotype was recorded many times. The rearrangement links TRBV5-1 to TRBJ2-3; 10 positions match TRBD2. The CDR3 runs 15 residues. V shed 0 bases, J shed 5 bases, and the junction held 3 bases outside the gene matches. Per the germline V gene, CDR1 is SGHRS and CDR2 is YFSETQ. CDR3 nucleotide sequence: TGCGCCAGCAGCTTGGGGCTAGCGGGGGAAGATACGCAGTATTTT. Translation gives CASSLGLAGEDTQYF.